This TCR beta chain is drawn from a study of T-cell reconstitution after alpha-beta-depleted transplantation in children. General study results and limits: When one year had passed after transplant, most T-cell counts and diversity came from newly produced T cells. Certain patients had high TCRbeta diversity at day 60, and it came from recipient T cells and thymic progenitors that survived. Reportedly, roughly two months post-transplant, alpha-beta T cells arose from several hundred expanded graft clones.

As regards this clonotype: The antigen is undetermined.

The CDR3 extends over 14 amino acids. Trimming removed 8 bases from V and 7 bases from J; junction bases left unmatched: 7. The germline gives CDR1 MNHEY, CDR2 SVGAGI. Preparation of the TCRbeta library involved a method that used unique molecular identifiers. TCRdb fed the PCR reads into MiXCR, producing one record per CDR3 protein. Counted here are about 17,000 distinct CDR3 sequences, approximately 5.5% occurring once; the ten biggest clones make up 5.5% to 8.5%. This clonotype was sampled from a boy aged 5-17 years with acute lymphoblastic leukemia, due to receive a stem cell transplant. Sequenced here: PBMCs, sampled before TCRalphabeta/CD19-depleted stem cell transplant. The chain recombines TRBV6-5 with TRBJ1-6, with 8 bases lining up with TRBD1. The DNA of the CDR3 is TGTGCCAGCTCCCTCGGACAGGGCAATTCACCCCTCCACTTT. It specifies CASSLGQGNSPLHF.